Below, 20 T cell receptor beta chains from the same sample are listed, as sequenced in a study of blood T cell repertoires in COVID-19. Profiling relied on immunoSEQ multiplex PCR, and the TCRdb table lists in-frame clones only, not all of them. The sample has 60,000 to 75,000 clones; about four fifths are singletons. The sequenced sample consisted of peripheral blood. These receptors originate from a human donor in a cohort sampled during active COVID-19.

This sequence joins TRBV7-9 and TRBJ2-7; the D gene is possibly TRBD1 (5 bases). CDR3 length: 13 amino acids. With 4 bases removed from V and 1 base from J, the gap between germline ends came to 8 bases. CDR1 and CDR2 (germline): SEHNR, FQNEAQ (reference sequence). In nucleotides, the CDR3 is TGTGCCAGCAGCTCCCAGGGTTCCTACGAGCAGTACTTC. Translating gives CASSSQGSYEQYF.

This chain uses TRBV6-5 with TRBJ2-1; 8 positions agree with TRBD2. The CDR3 loop spans 16 amino acids. V was clipped by 4 bases and J by 8 bases; unmatched bases: 13. The V gene's germline CDR1 is MNHEY and CDR2 SVGAGI. In DNA form, the CDR3 reads TGTGCCAGCAGTTCCCCGAAGGGTAGCGGGGTGGATGAGCAGTTCTTC. It yields the protein CASSSPKGSGVDEQFF.

The chain links TRBV6-2 or TRBV6-3 to TRBJ1-2, with D perhaps TRBD1 (5 bases). The V end was cut by 6 bases, the J end by 4 bases, with 18 bases between. The V gene's germline CDR1 is MNHEY and CDR2 SVGEGT. This CDR3 contains 15 residues. The CDR3 sequence is CASSEQAATVYGYTF. In DNA, the CDR3 is TGTGCCAGCAGCGAACAGGCCGCCACGGTCTATGGCTACACCTTC.

In its sample, this clone was seen once. The genes are TRBV19 and TRBJ1-2; tentatively, D is TRBD1 (6 bases). Per germline, CDR1 LNHDA and CDR2 SQIVND (reference sequence). The CDR3 has 15 amino acids. V lost 1 base and J lost 8, with 17 bases in between. CDR3 residues: CASSIVRNRVDGYTF. CDR3 DNA sequence: TGTGCCAGTAGTATAGTCCGCAACAGGGTTGACGGCTACACCTTC.

This clone was observed once. The gene calls are TRBV2 and TRBJ1-2; D gene uncertain. Trimming shortened V by 6 bases and J by 1 base, and 6 bases separated the two germline ends. The CDR3 totals 12 residues. CDR1 is SNHLY and CDR2 is FYNNEI in the germline V gene. The CDR3, as DNA: TGTGCCAGCAGGTACAGTAACTATGGCTACACCTTC. It translates to CASRYSNYGYTF.

The chain links TRBV5-8 to TRBJ1-5; TRBD1 agrees at 9 bases. Looked up from germline, CDR1 is SGHTS and CDR2 is YDEGEE. The CDR3 has 14 amino acids. The ends lost 4 bases at V and 5 bases at J; junction bases unmatched: 4. This CDR3 reads CASSATGGYQPQHF. The CDR3 DNA follows: TGTGCCAGCAGCGCGACAGGGGGATATCAGCCCCAGCATTTT.

The gene calls are TRBV25-1 and TRBJ2-2, with 7 bases matching TRBD1. The CDR3 extends over 16 amino acids. The junction had 4 bases not matched to a gene; V was cut back by 1 base and J by 2 bases. The germline gives CDR1 MGHDK, CDR2 SYGVNS. CDR3 sequence (DNA): TGTGCCAGCAGTGAATGGGGGACAGCCAACACCGGGGAGCTGTTTTTT. Translated, it gives CASSEWGTANTGELFF. Variable domain in full (rest from reference TRBV25-1 and TRBJ2-2): EADIYQTPRYLVIGTGKKITLECSQTMGHDKMYWYQQDPGMELHLIHYSYGVNSTEKGDLSSESTVSRIRTEHFPLTLESARPSHTSQYLCASSEWGTANTGELFFGEGSRLTVL.

This clone was seen a few times. With a much larger clone just one base away, this may be a read error. V gene TRBV6-5 combines with J gene TRBJ2-7, with 8 positions matching TRBD2. Germline V gene lookup returns CDR1 MNHEY and CDR2 SVGAGI. The length of the CDR3 is 15 residues. The CDR3 loop reads CARSFPGAGGGEQYF. The CDR3, as DNA: TGTGCCCGCAGTTTCCCGGGGGCGGGGGGCGGCGAGCAGTACTTC.

This chain uses TRBV5-4 with TRBJ2-4; TRBD1 agrees at 8 bases. The CDR3 consists of 15 residues. CDR1 and CDR2 (germline): SGHNT, YYREEE (reference sequence). Trimming took 0 bases from V and 6 from J; bases not matched to a gene: 5. This chain's CDR3 is CASSLGQGASNIQYF. The CDR3, as DNA: TGTGCCAGCAGCTTGGGGCAGGGGGCGTCAAACATTCAGTACTTC.

The rearrangement joins TRBV6-6 to TRBJ2-2; 9 bases map to TRBD2. Trimming removed 7 bases from V and 0 bases from J; junction bases left unmatched: 3. In germline, CDR1 is MNHNY, CDR2 SVGAGI (reference sequence). CDR3 length equals 15 residues. The CDR3 sequence: CASNQRGANTGELFF. The CDR3 region has the DNA TGTGCCAGCAATCAGCGGGGGGCGAACACCGGGGAGCTGTTTTTT.

This chain links TRBV10-2 with TRBJ1-1; TRBD1 agrees at 7 bases. Germline values: CDR1 WSHSY, CDR2 SAAADI. V trimming: 10 bases; J trimming: 0 bases; junction bases outside the gene matches: 20. The CDR3 runs 18 residues. The CDR3 here is CATTDRARRGFMNTEAFF. The CDR3 DNA reads TGCGCCACCACAGACAGGGCCCGACGCGGCTTCATGAACACTGAAGCTTTCTTT.

The gene calls are TRBV4-1 and TRBJ2-3, with 11 bases matching TRBD2. CDR3 size: 18 residues. J gave up 4 bases and V 1 base, and 10 bases lay outside the gene matches. Looked up from germline, CDR1 is MGHRA and CDR2 is YSYEKL. CDR3 bases: TGCGCCAGCAGCCAAGTCCTTACTAGCGGGAGCTCATCAGATACGCAGTATTTT. Translating it yields CASSQVLTSGSSSDTQYF.

The chain links TRBV7-3 to TRBJ2-2; a weak D match, TRBD1 (5 bases). V lost 0 bases, J lost 6 bases, and 5 bases lay in between. There are 13 residues in the CDR3. Germline V CDR1 and CDR2: SGHTA, FQGTGA. The DNA of the CDR3 is TGTGCCAGCAGCTTAACCAGGGCCGGGGAGCTGTTTTTT. Protein sequence: CASSLTRAGELFF.

The CDR3 sequence is CASSLSGTNEKLFF. CDR3 sequence (DNA): TGCGCCAGCAGCTTGAGTGGCACTAATGAAAAACTGTTTTTT. The chain recombines TRBV5-1 with TRBJ1-4, with D uncertain. Germline values: CDR1 SGHRS, CDR2 YFSETQ. The length of the CDR3 is 14 residues. Trimming cost V 1 base and J 2 bases, with 6 bases left between them.

The genes are TRBV7-2 and TRBJ1-2; TRBD1 agrees at 7 bases. The germline V gene has CDR1 SGHTA and CDR2 FQGNSA. CDR3 length: 14 residues. V trimming: 1 base; J trimming: 8 bases; junction bases outside the gene matches: 7. The chain's CDR3 is CASSLESTGWGYTF. Written as DNA, the CDR3 is TGTGCCAGCAGCTTAGAGTCGACAGGGTGGGGCTACACCTTC.

The chain has TRBV6-6 and TRBJ2-1, with 7 bases matching TRBD2. V gave up 5 bases and J gave up 5 bases; unmatched junction bases: 6. Germline-derived CDR1 and CDR2 are MNHNY and SVGAGI (reference sequence). The CDR3 sequence is 14 residues long. This chain's CDR3 is CASSGGRLNNEQFF. In nucleotides, the CDR3 is TGTGCCAGCAGTGGCGGGAGACTGAACAATGAGCAGTTCTTC.

CDR3: CASSVQLTDTQYF. Written as DNA, the CDR3 is TGTGCCAGCAGCGTTCAGTTGACAGATACGCAGTATTTT. V usage is TRBV5-6 and J usage is TRBJ2-3; no firm D call. V was clipped by 4 bases and J by 3 bases, with 9 bases between them. Germline CDR1 SGHDT, CDR2 YYEEEE. CDR3 length equals 13 residues.

The chain recombines TRBV5-1 with TRBJ1-2; a possible D gene is TRBD1 (6 bases). The V end lost 2 bases, the J end lost 4 bases, and 12 bases lay between the germline ends. CDR1 and CDR2 from the germline V gene are SGHRS and YFSETQ. CDR3 length: 14 residues. CDR3 protein: CASSLTGYSYGYTF. As DNA, the CDR3 is TGCGCCAGCAGCTTAACAGGGTATAGCTATGGCTACACCTTC. Filled out from reference TRBV5-1 and TRBJ1-2, the complete variable domain reads KAGVTQTPRYLIKTRGQQVTLSCSPISGHRSVSWYQQTPGQGLQFLFEYFSETQRNKGNFPGRFSGRQFSNSRSEMNVSTLELGDSALYLCASSLTGYSYGYTFGSGTRLTVV.

This chain joins TRBV28 and TRBJ1-2; D is possibly TRBD1 (6 bases). The CDR3 extends over 14 amino acids. Per the germline V gene, CDR1 is MDHEN and CDR2 is SYDVKM. The V and J ends lost 11 bases and 6 bases respectively, with 22 bases between them. The CDR3 nucleotides read TGTGCCTCTGCCGGGTGGACAGCCCCCCATGGCTACACCTTC. The encoded protein is CASAGWTAPHGYTF.

The chain links TRBV6-5 to TRBJ1-2; 10 bases are a match to TRBD1. V shed 8 bases and J 5 bases; nucleotides not matched to a gene: 8. The V gene's germline CDR1 is MNHEY and CDR2 SVGAGI. The CDR3 loop spans 14 amino acids. DNA of the CDR3: TGTGCCAGCCGGTTAGGGACAGGGGTTTATGGCTACACCTTC. Translation: CASRLGTGVYGYTF.